The sequence of this T cell receptor beta chain was determined in a study of identical twins. A single record per CDR3 protein comes from TCRdb applying MiXCR to the 5' RACE reads. The sample records more than 400,000 distinct CDR3 sequences, 12% to 15% being singletons. Another study also made use of these data, one on yellow fever vaccine responses in identical twins. This second report adds: Twins reportedly appeared to share part of their vaccine T cell response while keeping part individual.

The TCR sequence derives from a woman in her late teens or twenties in good health. Sequenced: CD4+ T cells sorted from blood.

The CDR3 DNA reads as TGTGCCAGCAGCCCCCTCGCCGGCGGTGAGCAGTTCTTC. Translation gives CASSPLAGGEQFF. The chain is built from TRBV3-1 and TRBJ2-1; no clear D gene. Germline CDR1 LGHDT, CDR2 YNNKEL (reference sequence). Trimming took 4 bases from V and 9 from J, leaving 13 bases between them. The CDR3 is made up of 13 amino acids.